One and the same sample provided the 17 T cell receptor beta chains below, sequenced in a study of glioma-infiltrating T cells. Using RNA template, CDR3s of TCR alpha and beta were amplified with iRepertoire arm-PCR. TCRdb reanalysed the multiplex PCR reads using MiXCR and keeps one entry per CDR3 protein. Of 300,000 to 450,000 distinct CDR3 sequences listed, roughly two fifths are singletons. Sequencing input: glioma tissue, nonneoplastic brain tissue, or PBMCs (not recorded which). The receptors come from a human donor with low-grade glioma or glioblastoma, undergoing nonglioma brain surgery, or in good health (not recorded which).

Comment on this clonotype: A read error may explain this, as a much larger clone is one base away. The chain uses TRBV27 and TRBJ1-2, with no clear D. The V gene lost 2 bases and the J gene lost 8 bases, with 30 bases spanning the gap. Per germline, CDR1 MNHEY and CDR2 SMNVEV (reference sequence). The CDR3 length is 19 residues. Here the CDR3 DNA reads TGTGCCAGCAGTTTAATCTTCCCAGGACTGGGAGAGGATAAACGCGGCTACACCTTC. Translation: CASSLIFPGLGEDKRGYTF.

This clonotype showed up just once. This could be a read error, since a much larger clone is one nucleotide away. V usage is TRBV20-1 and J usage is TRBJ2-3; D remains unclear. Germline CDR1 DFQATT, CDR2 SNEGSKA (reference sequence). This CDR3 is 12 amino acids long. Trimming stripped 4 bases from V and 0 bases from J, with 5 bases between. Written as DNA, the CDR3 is TGCAGTGCTAACGCTAGCACAGATACGCAGTATTTT. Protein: CSANASTDTQYF.

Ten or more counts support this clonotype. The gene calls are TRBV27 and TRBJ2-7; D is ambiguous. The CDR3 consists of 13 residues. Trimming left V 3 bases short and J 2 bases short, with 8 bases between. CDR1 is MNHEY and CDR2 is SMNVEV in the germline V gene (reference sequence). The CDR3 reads CASSFGATYEQYF. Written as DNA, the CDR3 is TGTGCCAGCAGTTTCGGAGCGACCTACGAGCAGTACTTC.

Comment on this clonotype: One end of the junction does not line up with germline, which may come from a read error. In nucleotides, the CDR3 is TGTGCCGGCAGTTCCGGGACAGGGGGCTTCGAGCAGTACTTC. Its translation: CAGSSGTGGFEQYF. The J gene is TRBJ2-7, the V gene TRBV6-1; 12 bases fit TRBD1. Germline V gene lookup returns CDR1 MNHNS and CDR2 SASEGT. CDR3 size: 14 residues.

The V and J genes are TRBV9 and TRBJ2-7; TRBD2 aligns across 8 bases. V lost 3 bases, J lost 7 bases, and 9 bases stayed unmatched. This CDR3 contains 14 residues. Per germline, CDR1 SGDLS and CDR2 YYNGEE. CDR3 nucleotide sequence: TGTGCCAGCAGCGGTGGAGCGGGAGCAAGAGAGCAGTACTTC. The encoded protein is CASSGGAGAREQYF.

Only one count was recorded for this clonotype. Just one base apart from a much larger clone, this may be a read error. The CDR3 bases are TGTGCCACCACCCGCTACACGCCTCCTGAAGCTTTCTTT. This translates into CATTRYTPPEAFF. The rearrangement joins TRBV7-7 to TRBJ1-1; D is undetermined. V lost 10 bases and J lost 6, with 18 bases in between. Germline V gives CDR1 SSHAT, CDR2 FNYEAQ (reference sequence). The CDR3 spans 13 residues.

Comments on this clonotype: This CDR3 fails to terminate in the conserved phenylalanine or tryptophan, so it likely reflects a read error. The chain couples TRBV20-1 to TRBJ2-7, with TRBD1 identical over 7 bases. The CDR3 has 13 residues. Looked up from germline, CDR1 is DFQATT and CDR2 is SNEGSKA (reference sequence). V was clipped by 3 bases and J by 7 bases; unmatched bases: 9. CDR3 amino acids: CSARDRYSWEQYL. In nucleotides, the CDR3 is TGCAGTGCTAGGGACAGGTACTCCTGGGAGCAGTACCTC.

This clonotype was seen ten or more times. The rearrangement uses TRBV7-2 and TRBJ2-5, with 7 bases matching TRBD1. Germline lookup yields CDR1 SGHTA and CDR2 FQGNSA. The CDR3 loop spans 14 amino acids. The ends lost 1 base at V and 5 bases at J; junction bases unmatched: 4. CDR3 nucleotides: TGTGCCAGCAGCTTAGGGGGGACAGCTGAGACCCAGTACTTC. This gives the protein CASSLGGTAETQYF.

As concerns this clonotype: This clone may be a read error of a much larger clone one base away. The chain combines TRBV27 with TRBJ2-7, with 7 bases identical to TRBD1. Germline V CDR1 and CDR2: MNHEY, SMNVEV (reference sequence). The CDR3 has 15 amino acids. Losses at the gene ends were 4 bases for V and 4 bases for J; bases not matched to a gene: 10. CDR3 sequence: CASSSLQGFVYEQYF. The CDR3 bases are TGTGCCAGCAGTTCGTTACAGGGGTTTGTATACGAGCAGTACTTC.

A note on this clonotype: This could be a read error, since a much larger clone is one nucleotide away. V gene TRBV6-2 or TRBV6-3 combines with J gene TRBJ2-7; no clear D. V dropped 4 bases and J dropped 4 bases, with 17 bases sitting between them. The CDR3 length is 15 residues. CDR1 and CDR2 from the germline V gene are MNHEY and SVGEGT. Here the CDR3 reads CASSLWAGYRYEQYF. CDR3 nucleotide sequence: TGTGCCAGCAGTTTATGGGCAGGCTACCGATACGAGCAGTACTTC.

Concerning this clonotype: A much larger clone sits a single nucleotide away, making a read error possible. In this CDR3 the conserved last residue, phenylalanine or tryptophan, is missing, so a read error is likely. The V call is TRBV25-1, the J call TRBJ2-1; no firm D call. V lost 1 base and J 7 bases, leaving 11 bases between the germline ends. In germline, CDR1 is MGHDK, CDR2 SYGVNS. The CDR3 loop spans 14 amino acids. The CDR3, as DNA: TGTGCCAGCAGTGAATTAGGACGGAGTAATGAGCAGTTCTTA. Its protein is CASSELGRSNEQFL.

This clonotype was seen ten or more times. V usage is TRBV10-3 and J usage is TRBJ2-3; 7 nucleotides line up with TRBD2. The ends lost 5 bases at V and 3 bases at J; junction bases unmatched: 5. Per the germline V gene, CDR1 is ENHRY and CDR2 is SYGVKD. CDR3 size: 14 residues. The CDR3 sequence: CAISTAGRTDTQYF. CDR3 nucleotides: TGTGCCATCAGTACAGCGGGAAGGACAGATACGCAGTATTTT.

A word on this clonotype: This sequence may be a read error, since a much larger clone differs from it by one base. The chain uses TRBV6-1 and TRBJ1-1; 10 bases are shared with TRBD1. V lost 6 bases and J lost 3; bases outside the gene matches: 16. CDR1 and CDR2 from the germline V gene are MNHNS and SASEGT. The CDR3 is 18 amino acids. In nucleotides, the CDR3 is TGTGCCAGCAGCCCCCTCGCGGGACAGGGGAAAGTGGACACTGAAGCTTTCTTT. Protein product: CASSPLAGQGKVDTEAFF.

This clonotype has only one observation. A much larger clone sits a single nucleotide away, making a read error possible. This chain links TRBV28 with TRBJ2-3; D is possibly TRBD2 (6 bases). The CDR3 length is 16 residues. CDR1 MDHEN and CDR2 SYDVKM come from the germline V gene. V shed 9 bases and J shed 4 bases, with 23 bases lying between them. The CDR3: CASPPGTQRIADTQYF. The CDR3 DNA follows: TGTGCCAGTCCACCGGGGACTCAAAGGATCGCAGATACGCAGTATTTT.

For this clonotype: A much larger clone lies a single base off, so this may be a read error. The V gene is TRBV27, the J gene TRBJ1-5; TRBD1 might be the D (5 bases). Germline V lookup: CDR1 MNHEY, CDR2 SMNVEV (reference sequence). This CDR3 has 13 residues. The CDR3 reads CACSYSRGEPQHF. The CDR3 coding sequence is TGTGCCTGCAGTTACTCGAGAGGGGAACCCCAGCATTTT.

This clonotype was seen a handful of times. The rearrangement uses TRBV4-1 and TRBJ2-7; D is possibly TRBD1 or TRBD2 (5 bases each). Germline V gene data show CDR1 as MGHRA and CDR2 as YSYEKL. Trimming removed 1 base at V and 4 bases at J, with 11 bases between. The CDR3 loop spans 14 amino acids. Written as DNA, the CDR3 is TGCGCCAGCAGCCAAGGAGAGGGGCCGTACGAGCAGTACTTC. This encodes CASSQGEGPYEQYF.

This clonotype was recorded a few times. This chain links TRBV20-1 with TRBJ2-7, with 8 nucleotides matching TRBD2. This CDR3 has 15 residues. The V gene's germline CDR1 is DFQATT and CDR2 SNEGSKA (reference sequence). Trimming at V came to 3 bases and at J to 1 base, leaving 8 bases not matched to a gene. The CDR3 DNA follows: TGCAGTGCTAGCGGGAGGGCCGAGTTTTCCTACGAGCAGTACTTC. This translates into CSASGRAEFSYEQYF.